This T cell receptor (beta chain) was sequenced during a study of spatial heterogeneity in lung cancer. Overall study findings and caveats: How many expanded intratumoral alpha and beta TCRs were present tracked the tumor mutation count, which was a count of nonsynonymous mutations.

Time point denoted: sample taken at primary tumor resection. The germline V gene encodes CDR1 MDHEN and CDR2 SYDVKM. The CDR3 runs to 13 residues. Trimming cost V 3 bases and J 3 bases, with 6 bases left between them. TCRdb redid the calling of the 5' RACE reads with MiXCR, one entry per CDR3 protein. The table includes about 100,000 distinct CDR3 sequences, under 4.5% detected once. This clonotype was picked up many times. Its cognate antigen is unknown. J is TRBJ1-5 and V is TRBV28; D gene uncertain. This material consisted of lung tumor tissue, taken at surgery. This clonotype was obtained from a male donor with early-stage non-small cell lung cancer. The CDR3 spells CASSFSVNQPQHF. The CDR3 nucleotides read TGTGCCAGCAGTTTTTCGGTCAATCAGCCCCAGCATTTT.